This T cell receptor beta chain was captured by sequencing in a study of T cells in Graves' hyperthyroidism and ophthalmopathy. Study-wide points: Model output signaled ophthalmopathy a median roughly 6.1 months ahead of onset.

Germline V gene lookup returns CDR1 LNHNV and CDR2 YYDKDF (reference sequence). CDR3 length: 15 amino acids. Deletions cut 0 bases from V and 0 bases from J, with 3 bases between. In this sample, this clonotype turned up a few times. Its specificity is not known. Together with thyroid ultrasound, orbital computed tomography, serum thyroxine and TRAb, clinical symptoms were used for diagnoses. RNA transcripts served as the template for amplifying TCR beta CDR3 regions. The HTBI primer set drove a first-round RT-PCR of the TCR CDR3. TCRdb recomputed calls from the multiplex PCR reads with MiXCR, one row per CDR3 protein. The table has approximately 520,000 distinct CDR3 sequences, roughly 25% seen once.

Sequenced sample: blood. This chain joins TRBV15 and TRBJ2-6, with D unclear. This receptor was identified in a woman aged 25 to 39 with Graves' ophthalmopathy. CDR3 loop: CATSRDNSGANVLTF. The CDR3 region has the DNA TGTGCCACCAGCAGAGATAACTCTGGGGCCAACGTCCTGACTTTC.